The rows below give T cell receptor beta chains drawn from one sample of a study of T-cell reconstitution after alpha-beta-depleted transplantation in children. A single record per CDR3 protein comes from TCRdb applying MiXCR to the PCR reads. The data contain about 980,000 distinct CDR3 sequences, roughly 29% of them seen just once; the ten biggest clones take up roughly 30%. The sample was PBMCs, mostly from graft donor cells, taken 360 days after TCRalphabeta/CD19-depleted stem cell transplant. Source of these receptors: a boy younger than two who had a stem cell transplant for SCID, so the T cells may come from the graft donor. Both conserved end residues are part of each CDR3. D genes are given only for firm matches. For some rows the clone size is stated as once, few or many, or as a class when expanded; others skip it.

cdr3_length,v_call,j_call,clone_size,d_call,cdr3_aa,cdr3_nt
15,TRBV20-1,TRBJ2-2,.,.,CSARKTGLNTGELFF,TGCAGTGCTAGAAAGACAGGATTGAACACCGGGGAGCTGTTTTTT
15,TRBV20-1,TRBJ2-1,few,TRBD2,CSGPRAGSSYNEQFF,TGCAGTGGTCCCCGAGCGGGGAGCTCCTACAATGAGCAGTTCTTC
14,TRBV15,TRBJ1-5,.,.,CATSRSISGQPQHF,TGTGCCACCAGCAGAAGTATCTCGGGCCAGCCCCAGCATTTT
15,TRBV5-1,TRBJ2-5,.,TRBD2,CASSLVAGPEETQYF,TGCGCCAGCAGCTTGGTAGCGGGGCCGGAAGAGACCCAGTACTTC
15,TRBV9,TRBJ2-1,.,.,CASSVVGDRYNEQFF,TGTGCCAGCAGCGTAGTAGGAGACAGATACAATGAGCAGTTCTTC
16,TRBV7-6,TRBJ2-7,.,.,CASSLAPLRSSYEQYF,TGTGCCAGCAGCTTAGCTCCGCTCAGGAGCTCCTACGAGCAGTACTTC
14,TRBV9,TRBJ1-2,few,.,CASSAVGRGYGYTF,TGTGCCAGCAGCGCCGTGGGACGGGGCTATGGCTACACCTTC
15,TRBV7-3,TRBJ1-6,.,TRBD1,CASSDRTGVNSPLHF,TGTGCCAGCAGCGACCGGACAGGGGTTAATTCACCCCTCCACTTT
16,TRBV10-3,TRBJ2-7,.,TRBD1,CAISEPGQGSSYEQYF,TGTGCCATCAGCGAACCGGGACAGGGAAGCTCCTACGAGCAGTACTTC
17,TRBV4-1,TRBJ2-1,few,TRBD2,CASSQEALAGTYNEQFF,TGCGCCAGCAGCCAAGAGGCTCTAGCGGGGACCTACAATGAGCAGTTCTTC
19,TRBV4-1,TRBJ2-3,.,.,CASSQDQGRGTQGADTQYF,TGCGCCAGCAGCCAAGATCAGGGGAGGGGGACGCAAGGAGCAGATACGCAGTATTTT
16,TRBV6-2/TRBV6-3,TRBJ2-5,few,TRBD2,CASSYSIVAGGETQYF,TGTGCCAGCAGTTACTCGATAGTAGCGGGTGGGGAGACCCAGTACTTC
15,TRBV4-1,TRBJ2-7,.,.,CASSQGQDSYYEQYF,TGCGCCAGCAGCCAGGGCCAGGACTCCTACTACGAGCAGTACTTC
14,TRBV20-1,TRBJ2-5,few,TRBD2,CSASGRGDVETQYF,TGCAGTGCTAGCGGGCGGGGGGATGTGGAGACCCAGTACTTC
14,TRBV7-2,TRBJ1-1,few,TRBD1,CASSGRQGSTEAFF,TGTGCCAGCAGCGGACGACAGGGGTCCACTGAAGCTTTCTTT
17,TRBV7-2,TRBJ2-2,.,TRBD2,CASSRTSGASYTGELFF,TGTGCCAGCAGCCGAACTAGCGGGGCGTCGTACACCGGGGAGCTGTTTTTT
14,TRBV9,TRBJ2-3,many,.,CASSQRTGTDTQYF,TGTGCCAGCAGCCAACGGACTGGCACAGATACGCAGTATTTT
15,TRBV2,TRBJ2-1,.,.,CASKPRGSSYNEQFF,TGTGCCAGCAAGCCTAGGGGGAGCTCCTACAATGAGCAGTTCTTC